This TCR beta chain was obtained from a study of blood T cell repertoires in COVID-19 (dated by TCRdb to 2020 to 2022). At the level of the whole study: Collaborator samples came from the United States, Italy and Spain and covered acute and convalescent phases of COVID-19. The prospective study material was composed of cDNA or gDNA derived from T cells, B-cell-depleted T cells, or PBMCs. The dataset comprised deeply sampled blood TCRbeta repertoires from subjects exposed to, actively infected with, or recovered from COVID-19. A freely available public database, intended as a resource for researchers studying the immune response to SARS-CoV-2, is where the repertoires were released. Samples came from the ongoing ImmuneRACE study (first 160 participants) plus 1,254 subjects from 6 global collaborators. Sample metadata almost always included a de-identified subject ID, COVID-19 status, age in years and sex. Where HLA class I and class II types were available, the types were taken from metadata supplied by the sample provider, not from assay-based typing.

TCRbeta CDR3 regions were amplified from genomic DNA by means of the immunoSEQ Assay, a bias-controlled multiplex PCR. Processing in the source paper ran as follows. Within the assay, amplification of reference gene primers was used to estimate how many nucleated cells each sample contained. To quantify the absolute abundance of each unique TCRbeta CDR3 rearrangement, sequence reads were collapsed and filtered. For each sample, productive Simpson clonality was calculated by taking the square root of Simpson's diversity index across productive rearrangements. TCRdb's version of the immuneACCESS table is confined to in-frame rearrangements and falls short of the full clone set. An unresolved V gene accounts for under half of the shortfall where checked; the remainder is of unknown origin. That table furnishes V, J and clone size, whereas the DNA furnished D and trimming. The sample includes some 150,000 clones, with 70% to 90% observed a single time. The ten largest clones take up roughly 2.6% of the sample.

CDR1 SGHNT and CDR2 YYREEE were looked up in the germline V gene (reference sequence). The CDR3 sequence holds 15 residues, the cysteine and phenylalanine included. Kept here is only the CDR3 DNA, which spans 45 bases and is read in frame from base 1. Germline trimming: 5 bases from V, 2 bases from J; junction bases outside gene matches: 4. Details on this clone: This clone's antigen is unknown. Per-base quality was not reported, and no clone a single base away is much larger than it.

Each collaborating institution followed its own protocols to collect whole blood in K2EDTA tubes. For TCRbeta analysis, collaborator samples were shipped as frozen whole blood, as isolated PBMCs, or as DNA extracted from either sample type. The research as a whole found: The amount of clinical and demographic metadata varied by source and participant and was provided uncurated.

The receptor was isolated from a human donor with acute or convalescent COVID-19. The donor label of this sample is uncertain. This chain joins TRBV5-4 to TRBJ2-1; TRBD2 lines up with 10 middle nucleotides. The sequenced material came from peripheral blood. Here is the DNA: TGTGCCAGCAGGGCTACTAGCGGGACCTACAATGAGCAGTTCTTC. It encodes CASRATSGTYNEQFF.